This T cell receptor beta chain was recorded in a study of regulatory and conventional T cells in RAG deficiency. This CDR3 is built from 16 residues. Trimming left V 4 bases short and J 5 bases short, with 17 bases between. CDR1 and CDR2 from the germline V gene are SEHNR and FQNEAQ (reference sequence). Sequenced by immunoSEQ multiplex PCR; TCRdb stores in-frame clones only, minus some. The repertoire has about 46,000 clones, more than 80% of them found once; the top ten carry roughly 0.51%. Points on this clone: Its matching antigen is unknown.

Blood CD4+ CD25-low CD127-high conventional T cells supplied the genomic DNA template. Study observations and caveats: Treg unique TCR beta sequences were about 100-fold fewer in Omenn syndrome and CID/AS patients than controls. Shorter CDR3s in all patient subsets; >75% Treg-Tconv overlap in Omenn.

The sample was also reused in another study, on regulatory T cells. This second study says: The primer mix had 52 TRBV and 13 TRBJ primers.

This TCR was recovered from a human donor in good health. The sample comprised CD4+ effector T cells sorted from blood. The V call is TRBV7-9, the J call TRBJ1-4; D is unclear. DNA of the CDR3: TGTGCCAGCAGCTCCGGGATCCTGGTGGAAAATGAAAAACTGTTTTTT. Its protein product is CASSSGILVENEKLFF.